This entry lists 5 T cell receptor beta chains sequenced from one sample in a study of tumor-infiltrating lymphocytes in primary liver carcinoma. From around 20-30 mg of unsorted bulk tissue, DNA and RNA were co-extracted together. From roughly 0.45 ug total RNA, TCR beta cDNA was generated with a primer in the constant region. ARM-PCR was slightly modified, and three nested multiplex PCR rounds with it gave rise to the TCR beta libraries. With TRBV1-TRBV30 forward primers and a C-beta reverse primer, the first two PCR rounds were run for around 11 cycles each. In TCRdb, the multiplex PCR reads were re-called with MiXCR into one record per CDR3 protein. The sample holds under 90,000 distinct CDR3 sequences, around 70% seen once. Input material: liver tumor tissue from sampling region 1. As to subset: tumor region T1, superior pole. The receptors here all came from a man aged 35 to 55 with primary liver carcinoma and hepatitis B virus infection.

Ten or more counts support this clonotype. The chain links TRBV12-3 or TRBV12-4 to TRBJ1-1; D gene unclear. V was cut by 7 bases and J by 0 bases, with 12 bases left in between. CDR3 length: 14 residues. This chain's CDR3 is CASTDGVMNTEAFF. CDR3 nucleotides: TGTGCCAGCACCGACGGAGTCATGAACACTGAAGCTTTCTTT.

Comments on this clonotype: One end of the junction is discordant with germline, which a read error may explain. The chain joins TRBV11-2 to TRBJ2-7; D is ambiguous. The germline gives CDR1 SGHAT, CDR2 FQNNGV. This CDR3 has 12 residues. The CDR3 coding sequence is TGTACCAGCAGCTCACCGCAGGTCGAGCAGTACTTC. Protein product: CTSSSPQVEQYF.

With regard to this clonotype: Sequence at one end of the junction differs from germline and may be a read error. The V call is TRBV7-8, the J call TRBJ2-3; D is possibly TRBD1 (5 bases). The CDR3 length is 14 residues. The germline gives CDR1 SGHVS, CDR2 FQNEAQ. The CDR3 nucleotides read TGTGCCAGCAATTTAGGCAGGGTCGCAGATACGCAATATTTT. Translating gives CASNLGRVADTQYF.

This clonotype was picked up many times. CDR3 sequence: CAWSVLIRYEQYF. Written as DNA, the CDR3 is TGTGCCTGGAGTGTCCTTATTCGCTACGAGCAGTACTTC. V gene TRBV30 combines with J gene TRBJ2-7; no firm D call. Trimming cost V 0 bases and J 3 bases, with 9 bases left between them. Germline V gene data show CDR1 as GTSNPN and CDR2 as SVGIG (reference sequence). The CDR3 sequence is 13 residues long.

Remarks on this clonotype: In this CDR3 the conserved last residue, phenylalanine or tryptophan, is missing, so a read error is likely. For the CDR3, the DNA is TGTGCCAGCACCCGTGGGGGCACCTGCCGCTCAGCCGATGAGCAGTTCTAC. Amino acid sequence: CASTRGGTCRSADEQFY. The chain uses TRBV5-5 and TRBJ2-1; maybe TRBD1 (6 bases). Per the germline V gene, CDR1 is SGHKS and CDR2 is YYEKEE (reference sequence). V shed 6 bases and J shed 8 bases, with 27 bases lying between them. This CDR3 has 17 residues.